Described below is a single T cell receptor beta chain sequence and its context. The data stem from a study of blood T cell repertoires in COVID-19. Study as a whole: The samples span acute and convalescent COVID-19 from the United States, Italy and Spain. Nucleic acid was either cDNA or gDNA, and it came from T cells, B-cell-depleted T cells, or PBMCs.

Only in-frame clones appear in the TCRdb table, and some are missing; sequencing was by immunoSEQ multiplex PCR. The data show about 280,000 clones, around 89% seen once. CDR3 length equals 13 residues. Germline lookup yields CDR1 SNHLY and CDR2 FYNNEI. Trimming stripped 1 base from V and 1 base from J, with 4 bases between. The receptor was derived from a woman aged 18-30 years with acute COVID-19. The chain couples TRBV2 to TRBJ1-2; D is ambiguous. The sequenced sample was PBMCs or T cells enriched from blood (not recorded which). DNA for the CDR3: TGTGCCAGCAGTGAAGACATTAACTATGGCTACACCTTC. Residues: CASSEDINYGYTF.